A single sample gave rise to the 26 T cell receptor beta chains below, sequenced in a study of blood T cell repertoires in COVID-19. Assay used: immunoSEQ multiplex PCR; TCRdb lists only in-frame clones, some missing. The sample records some 30,000 clones, 90% being singletons. The sequenced sample was peripheral blood. These TCRs come from an older man with active or convalescent COVID-19.

This clone was observed once. The V and J genes are TRBV5-6 and TRBJ1-3; D is uncertain. The germline V gene has CDR1 SGHDT and CDR2 YYEEEE. The V and J ends lost 2 bases and 3 bases respectively, with 15 bases between them. This CDR3 has 16 residues. In nucleotides, the CDR3 is TGTGCCAGCAGCTTACTTCGCCAGGCCGGTGGAAACACCATATATTTT. Amino acid sequence: CASSLLRQAGGNTIYF.

This chain uses TRBV18 with TRBJ1-2, with a tentative D call TRBD1 (6 bases). Germline V gene lookup returns CDR1 KGHSH and CDR2 LQKENI. The CDR3 has 14 amino acids. V lost 1 base and J 8 bases, leaving 14 bases between the germline ends. The DNA of the CDR3 is TGTGCCAGCTCACCACTCTCAGGGGCGGAGGGCTACACCTTC. Amino acid sequence: CASSPLSGAEGYTF.

This chain links TRBV5-1 with TRBJ1-1; D might be TRBD1 (5 bases). In germline, CDR1 is SGHRS, CDR2 YFSETQ. Trimming took off 0 bases at V and 4 bases at J, with 16 bases between the two ends. CDR3 length: 16 amino acids. CDR3 in amino acids: CASSLEFGGRGTEAFF. The CDR3 DNA sequence: TGCGCCAGCAGCTTGGAATTTGGGGGGAGGGGCACTGAAGCTTTCTTT.

This chain links TRBV5-1 with TRBJ1-2; D not certain. V was trimmed by 0 bases and J by 2 bases, leaving 8 bases between them. CDR1 SGHRS and CDR2 YFSETQ come from the germline V gene. CDR3 length: 14 residues. CDR3 in amino acids: CASSLDQSNYGYTF. DNA for the CDR3: TGCGCCAGCAGCTTGGACCAGTCCAACTATGGCTACACCTTC.

This chain joins TRBV6-5 and TRBJ2-7, with 9 nucleotides matching TRBD2. CDR1 is MNHEY, CDR2 SVGAGI, per germline. The trim removed 7 bases at V and 3 bases at J, leaving 10 bases unmatched. This CDR3 region has 15 residues. CDR3 amino acids: CASTRSAGGGYEQYV. In DNA form, the CDR3 reads TGTGCCAGCACTCGGAGCGCGGGGGGGGGCTACGAGCAGTACGTC.

The chain combines TRBV19 with TRBJ2-1, with 9 bases lining up with TRBD1. Losses at the gene ends were 5 bases for V and 2 bases for J; bases not matched to a gene: 4. The CDR3 is 15 residues long. Germline V CDR1 and CDR2: LNHDA, SQIVND (reference sequence). CDR3: CASSRQGDPYNEQFF. DNA for the CDR3: TGTGCCAGTAGTCGACAGGGGGACCCCTACAATGAGCAGTTCTTC.

The CDR3 is CASSEAGGRQPQHF. The CDR3 bases are TGTGCCAGCAGTGAAGCGGGGGGTCGGCAGCCCCAGCATTTT. The V gene is TRBV6-1, the J gene TRBJ1-5, with a weak D call TRBD1 (5 bases). Germline assignment: CDR1 MNHNS and CDR2 SASEGT. This CDR3 is 14 amino acids long. The V and J ends lost 0 bases and 7 bases respectively, with 10 bases between them.

The chain combines TRBV18 with TRBJ2-2; D unresolved. The V end was cut by 3 bases, the J end by 7 bases, with 15 bases between. Germline assignment: CDR1 KGHSH and CDR2 LQKENI. The CDR3 covers 15 residues. Here the CDR3 reads CASSPNSATGGELFF. For the CDR3, the DNA is TGTGCCAGCTCACCTAACTCTGCTACCGGCGGGGAGCTGTTTTTT.

This sequence joins TRBV3-1 (or the pseudogene TRBV3-2) and TRBJ1-1; no clear D gene. The CDR3 loop spans 16 amino acids. V lost 5 bases and J lost 5, with 21 bases in between. The germline V gene encodes CDR1 LGHDT and CDR2 YNNKEL (reference sequence). The CDR3 DNA reads TGTGCCAGCAGCGGTGGTCATGCCGGGTTAGGAACTGAAGCTTTCTTT. This sequence encodes CASSGGHAGLGTEAFF.

A note on this clone: A junction boundary mismatches the germline segment, possibly from a read error. The chain is built from TRBV12-5 and TRBJ2-5, with a tentative D call TRBD1 (6 bases). Germline loops: CDR1 LGHNT, CDR2 FRNRAP. The CDR3 contains 14 residues. This CDR3 reads CASATAGAQKTQYF. CDR3 coding DNA: TGTGCTAGTGCCACGGCAGGGGCCCAAAAGACCCAGTACTTC. Full variable domain (outside the CDR3, taken from reference TRBV12-5 and TRBJ2-5): DARVTQTPRHKVTEMGQEVTMRCQPILGHNTVFWYRQTMMQGLELLAYFRNRAPLDDSGMPKDRFSAEMPDATLATLKIQPSEPRDSAVYFCASATAGAQKTQYFGPGTRLLVL.

The rearrangement links TRBV7-3 to TRBJ2-1, with a tentative D call TRBD1 (7 bases). V was clipped by 4 bases and J by 3 bases, with 13 bases between them. CDR1 and CDR2 from the germline V gene are SGHTA and FQGTGA. CDR3 length equals 15 residues. CDR3 sequence reads: CASSSDQGGYNEQFF. Written as DNA, the CDR3 is TGTGCCAGCAGCTCCGATCAGGGGGGCTACAATGAGCAGTTCTTC. The full variable domain, with the rest looked up from reference TRBV7-3 and TRBJ2-1, is GAGVSQTPSNKVTEKGKYVELRCDPISGHTALYWYRQSLGQGPEFLIYFQGTGAADDSGLPNDRFFAVRPEGSVSTLKIQRTERGDSAVYLCASSSDQGGYNEQFFGPGTRLTVL.

The rearrangement links TRBV6-2 or TRBV6-3 to TRBJ1-3, with no clear D. The CDR3 has 15 amino acids. Trimming removed 3 bases from V and 4 bases from J, with 13 bases in between. Germline CDR1 and CDR2: MNHEY and SVGEGT. CDR3 amino acids: CASSYAGTHGNTIYF. The DNA for the CDR3 is TGTGCCAGCAGTTATGCGGGAACTCACGGAAACACCATATATTTT.

The genes are TRBV29-1 and TRBJ1-1; 7 bases are shared with TRBD1. CDR1 and CDR2 from the germline V gene are SQVTM and ANQGSEA. The CDR3 is 15 amino acids. With V trimmed by 1 base and J by 3 bases, 8 bases remained unmatched. The CDR3 is CSVEGQGGRDTEAFF. CDR3 nucleotide sequence: TGCAGCGTTGAAGGACAGGGTGGAAGGGACACTGAAGCTTTCTTT.

V and J are TRBV29-1 and TRBJ2-1, with D possibly called TRBD1 or TRBD2 (6 bases each). This CDR3 region has 12 residues. Germline V gives CDR1 SQVTM, CDR2 ANQGSEA. V was clipped by 7 bases and J by 4 bases, with 11 bases between them. The CDR3 DNA reads as TGCAGCGGGGGGGCGGAGTACAATGAGCAGTTCTTC. As protein: CSGGAEYNEQFF.

This clone was picked up one time. The chain carries TRBV6-5 and TRBJ2-3; 9 positions agree with TRBD2. Germline CDR1 reads MNHEY; CDR2 reads SVGAGI. Germline trimming cut 5 bases from V and 1 base from J; bases unmatched to any gene: 4. The CDR3 spans 15 residues. The CDR3 spells CASSPSGGRTDTQYF. CDR3 DNA sequence: TGTGCCAGCAGTCCCAGCGGGGGGCGCACAGATACGCAGTATTTT.

This clone was counted between two and nine times. This chain connects TRBV11-2 to TRBJ2-2; no clear D. The CDR3 sequence is 13 residues long. Germline V lookup: CDR1 SGHAT, CDR2 FQNNGV. Deletions cut 4 bases from V and 0 bases from J, with 3 bases between. The CDR3 DNA reads TGTGCCAGCAGCTCCGCGAACACCGGGGAGCTGTTTTTT. Translation: CASSSANTGELFF.

The table lists this clone with a count of one. The chain is built from TRBV10-3 and TRBJ2-1; D might be TRBD2 (6 bases). The V and J ends lost 7 bases and 4 bases respectively, with 14 bases between them. CDR3 length equals 14 residues. Germline V gene lookup returns CDR1 ENHRY and CDR2 SYGVKD. The CDR3 sequence: CAITMPGLYNEQFF. The CDR3 DNA follows: TGTGCCATCACGATGCCGGGACTTTACAATGAGCAGTTCTTC.

The chain links TRBV7-6 to TRBJ2-7; the D gene is possibly TRBD1 (6 bases). Germline V lookup: CDR1 SGHVS, CDR2 FNYEAQ. V lost 5 bases, J lost 6 bases, and 8 bases lay in between. This CDR3 comprises 11 residues. The CDR3 sequence is CASSEGGEQYF. The CDR3 nucleotides read TGTGCCAGCAGCGAAGGGGGCGAGCAGTACTTC.

V usage is TRBV6-5 and J usage is TRBJ1-5; D is undetermined. This CDR3 spans 14 amino acids. The germline V gene has CDR1 MNHEY and CDR2 SVGAGI. The V gene lost 7 bases and the J gene lost 8 bases, with 18 bases spanning the gap. CDR3 sequence (DNA): TGTGCCAGCACTAAAGACCCCGTCGGAGAGCCCCAGCATTTT. Its translation: CASTKDPVGEPQHF.

This clone was recorded once. The chain carries TRBV6-6 and TRBJ2-3; TRBD2 is a possible D gene (7 bases). Trimming removed 5 bases from V and 4 bases from J, with 13 bases in between. The CDR3 extends over 14 amino acids. CDR1 MNHNY and CDR2 SVGAGI come from the germline V gene (reference sequence). The CDR3 protein is CASSATGGADTQYF. The CDR3 DNA reads as TGTGCCAGCAGTGCGACGGGGGGCGCAGATACGCAGTATTTT.

The V call is TRBV19, the J call TRBJ2-3, with a tentative D call TRBD1 (6 bases). From germline, CDR1 is LNHDA and CDR2 SQIVND (reference sequence). This CDR3 region has 13 residues. Between the trimmed V and J ends, which lost 5 bases and 0 bases, there was a span of 6 bases. In DNA, the CDR3 is TGTGCCAGTAGTGACAGGAGCACAGATACGCAGTATTTT. Protein sequence: CASSDRSTDTQYF.

The V call is TRBV29-1, the J call TRBJ1-1; D not certain. V was pared by 7 bases and J by 2 bases, with 11 bases between. Per germline, CDR1 SQVTM and CDR2 ANQGSEA. The CDR3 loop spans 12 amino acids. CDR3 in DNA: TGCAGCGCGGGAGGAGTAAACACTGAAGCTTTCTTT. As protein: CSAGGVNTEAFF. Complete variable domain (other parts from reference TRBV29-1 and TRBJ1-1): SAVISQKPSRDICQRGTSLTIQCQVDSQVTMMFWYRQQPGQSLTLIATANQGSEATYESGFVIDKFPISRPNLTFSTLTVSNMSPEDSSIYLCSAGGVNTEAFFGQGTRLTVV.

The V gene is TRBV15, the J gene TRBJ1-5; TRBD1 matches 8 bases. Germline V CDR1 and CDR2: LNHNV, YYDKDF (reference sequence). Trimming took 2 bases from V and 3 from J; bases not matched to a gene: 6. The CDR3 runs 16 residues. This CDR3 is CATSRYQGANNQPQHF. The CDR3 nucleotides read TGTGCCACCAGCAGATACCAGGGGGCCAACAATCAGCCCCAGCATTTT.

J is TRBJ2-4 and V is TRBV19, with 11 positions matching TRBD1. The CDR3 totals 15 residues. Germline CDR1 LNHDA, CDR2 SQIVND (reference sequence). J was trimmed by 8 bases and V by 5 bases; bases with no gene match: 8. The CDR3 coding sequence is TGTGCCAGTAGTTTATCCGGGACAGGGGGTTACATTCAGTACTTC. It encodes CASSLSGTGGYIQYF.

J is TRBJ2-7 and V is TRBV27; TRBD1 agrees at 10 bases. The germline V gene has CDR1 MNHEY and CDR2 SMNVEV (reference sequence). J lost 3 bases, V lost 8 bases, and 7 bases had no gene match. This CDR3 is 14 amino acids long. This chain's CDR3 is CASSERTGGYEQYV. DNA of the CDR3: TGTGCCAGCTCCGAGAGGACAGGGGGCTACGAGCAGTACGTC.

The V call is TRBV5-1, the J call TRBJ2-5, with 8 bases aligning to TRBD1. Germline CDR1 reads SGHRS; CDR2 reads YFSETQ. The J segment lost 4 bases and the V segment lost 4 bases, leaving 6 bases of the junction unmatched. The length of the CDR3 is 14 residues. CDR3 DNA sequence: TGCGCCAGCAGCATCGGACAGGGCGGAGAGACCCAGTACTTC. It translates to CASSIGQGGETQYF.